One and the same sample provided the 26 T cell receptor beta chains below, sequenced in a study of blood T cell dynamics during melanoma immunotherapy (dated by TCRdb to the early 2020s). In light of the paper, this sample's time point label describes: pre-treatment baseline. Library generation was performed with the immunoSEQ multiplex PCR assay. TCRdb carries this immuneACCESS record with in-frame sequences only. Its versions omit some clonotypes, under half of them owing to an unresolved V gene in the studies checked, with the rest unexplained. This sample lists approximately 9,500 clones; approximately 89% were detected once. The ten largest clones capture just under 7.5% of the sample. This specimen was blood, taken from a patient treated with checkpoint blockade. The receptor source for this set is a human donor with melanoma.

This chain uses TRBV6-1 with TRBJ2-2; TRBD1 agrees at 8 bases. Losses at the gene ends were 6 bases for V and 5 bases for J; bases not matched to a gene: 8. There are 15 residues in the CDR3. Germline V gives CDR1 MNHNS, CDR2 SASEGT. Here the CDR3 DNA reads TGTGCCAGCAGAACCGACAGGGGAAGTACCGGGGAGCTGTTTTTT. As protein: CASRTDRGSTGELFF.

The chain couples TRBV7-9 to TRBJ2-3; unclear D gene. The germline CDR1 and CDR2 sequences are SEHNR and FQNEAQ (reference sequence). Deletions cut 7 bases from V and 4 bases from J, with 6 bases between. This CDR3 region has 11 residues. The CDR3 protein is CASTTADTQYF. The DNA for the CDR3 is TGTGCCAGCACTACCGCAGATACGCAGTATTTT.

The chain has TRBV19 and TRBJ2-1; D ambiguous. V lost 2 bases and J 5 bases, leaving 7 bases between the germline ends. Germline CDR1 is LNHDA and CDR2 is SQIVND (reference sequence). The CDR3 is 13 amino acids. CDR3 sequence: CASSINKDNEQFF. DNA of the CDR3: TGTGCCAGTAGTATAAACAAAGACAATGAGCAGTTCTTC. Full variable domain (rest looked up from reference TRBV19 and TRBJ2-1): DGGITQSPKYLFRKEGQNVTLSCEQNLNHDAMYWYRQDPGQGLRLIYYSQIVNDFQKGDIAEGYSVSREKKESFPLTVTSAQKNPTAFYLCASSINKDNEQFFGPGTRLTVL.

J is TRBJ1-2 and V is TRBV19; D remains ambiguous. Germline-derived CDR1 and CDR2 are LNHDA and SQIVND (reference sequence). The CDR3 length is 13 residues. Trimming pared 3 bases from V and 4 bases from J, leaving 9 bases between. The CDR3 reads CASSMMGFYGYTF. CDR3 nucleotide sequence: TGTGCCAGTAGTATGATGGGATTCTATGGCTACACCTTC.

V usage is TRBV7-9 and J usage is TRBJ2-3; D is perhaps TRBD2 (5 bases). CDR1 and CDR2 (germline): SEHNR, FQNEAQ (reference sequence). This CDR3 is built from 15 residues. Trimming took off 0 bases at V and 4 bases at J, with 11 bases between the two ends. The CDR3 DNA reads TGTGCCAGCAGCTTAGCTAGCCTAGCCGCAGATACGCAGTATTTT. Translated: CASSLASLAADTQYF.

The chain employs TRBV7-2 and TRBJ2-5, with 10 bases lining up with TRBD1. Trimming cost V 4 bases and J 5 bases; bases outside gene matches: 7. The germline CDR1 and CDR2 sequences are SGHTA and FQGNSA. CDR3 length: 15 amino acids. DNA for the CDR3: TGTGCCAGCAGCTCCCTGGACAGGGGGGTGGAGACCCAGTACTTC. Amino acid sequence: CASSSLDRGVETQYF.

The chain employs TRBV28 and TRBJ2-5, with 8 nucleotides matching TRBD1. The germline V gene encodes CDR1 MDHEN and CDR2 SYDVKM. The length of the CDR3 is 15 residues. V dropped 2 bases and J dropped 3; count of bases not matched to a gene: 5. Here the CDR3 DNA reads TGTGCCAGCAGTTTAGGCCGACAGGGGAAAGAGACCCAGTACTTC. Its protein is CASSLGRQGKETQYF.

This chain connects TRBV29-1 to TRBJ1-1; no clear D. Germline V CDR1 and CDR2: SQVTM, ANQGSEA. This CDR3 comprises 11 residues. Trimming left V 4 bases short and J 3 bases short, with 6 bases between. Here the CDR3 reads CSVGKDTEAFF. CDR3 DNA: TGCAGCGTTGGTAAAGACACTGAAGCTTTCTTT.

This clone was seen only once. This rearrangement joins TRBV30 to TRBJ2-4, with D tentatively TRBD1 or TRBD2 (5 bases each). CDR1 is GTSNPN and CDR2 is SVGIG in the germline V gene (reference sequence). Trimming left V 7 bases short and J 9 bases short, with 16 bases between. This CDR3 is 12 amino acids long. CDR3 sequence reads: CASAVGGSIQYF. The CDR3 region has the DNA TGTGCCTCGGCCGTTGGGGGAAGCATTCAGTACTTC.

This clone was counted a single time. This chain connects TRBV5-6 to TRBJ1-6, with a possible D match to TRBD1 (5 bases). Germline V gene data show CDR1 as SGHDT and CDR2 as YYEEEE. CDR3 length: 13 amino acids. V lost 3 bases, J lost 14 bases, and 15 bases lay in between. The CDR3 DNA reads as TGTGCCAGCAGCTCGTTGACAGTCGGAACCCTCCACTTT. This codes for CASSSLTVGTLHF.

This clone was seen a few times. The chain joins TRBV7-3 to TRBJ1-1; D possibly corresponds to TRBD1 (5 bases). The V gene lost 4 bases and the J gene lost 8 bases, with 17 bases spanning the gap. This CDR3 is built from 14 residues. CDR1 is SGHTA, CDR2 FQGTGA, per germline. CDR3 DNA: TGTGCCAGCAGCTCGAGTCCGGGACGCCTAGAAGCTTTCTTT. Amino acids: CASSSSPGRLEAFF.

The V gene is TRBV30, the J gene TRBJ2-7; D remains ambiguous. The CDR3 covers 12 residues. Trimming removed 0 bases at V and 7 bases at J, with 10 bases between. The germline V gene has CDR1 GTSNPN and CDR2 SVGIG (reference sequence). CDR3 sequence: CAWSVFPSEQYF. The CDR3 DNA reads as TGTGCCTGGAGTGTATTTCCTTCGGAGCAGTACTTC.

The chain links TRBV27 to TRBJ2-3, with TRBD2 matching over 7 bases. CDR3 size: 14 residues. V dropped 8 bases and J dropped 1; count of bases not matched to a gene: 6. Germline V lookup: CDR1 MNHEY, CDR2 SMNVEV (reference sequence). CDR3 loop: CASGGREGTDTQYF. CDR3 bases: TGTGCCAGCGGGGGACGGGAGGGCACAGATACGCAGTATTTT.

This chain uses TRBV5-1 with TRBJ2-7; TRBD1 or TRBD2 may be the D gene (6 bases each). Germline V gene sequence: CDR1 SGHRS, CDR2 YFSETQ. The ends were cut back, 9 bases at V and 4 bases at J, with 23 bases in the middle. The CDR3 is 15 residues long. The CDR3 DNA follows: TGCGCCACCACACCTTTGGCGGGACAACCGTACGAGCAGTACTTC. Its protein product is CATTPLAGQPYEQYF.

This clone was counted once. The chain's CDR3 is CASSPAQSSTDTQYF. The CDR3 nucleotides read TGTGCCAGCTCACCCGCACAATCTAGCACAGATACGCAGTATTTT. The chain couples TRBV18 to TRBJ2-3; D is uncertain. The CDR3 has 15 residues. Germline CDR1 KGHSH, CDR2 LQKENI. V shed 3 bases and J shed 0 bases, with 10 bases lying between them.

This chain connects TRBV6-6 to TRBJ1-4, with 8 positions matching TRBD1. This CDR3 is built from 14 residues. Trimming at V came to 7 bases and at J to 4 bases, leaving 5 bases not matched to a gene. Germline CDR1 and CDR2: MNHNY and SVGAGI (reference sequence). The CDR3 loop is CASNEQGVNEKLFF. The CDR3 DNA sequence: TGTGCCAGCAACGAACAGGGGGTTAATGAAAAACTGTTTTTT.

The rearrangement joins TRBV2 to TRBJ1-2; 8 bases map to TRBD1. Trimming took 7 bases from V and 0 from J; bases not matched to a gene: 1. This CDR3 is built from 13 residues. Germline V gives CDR1 SNHLY, CDR2 FYNNEI. The CDR3 nucleotides are TGTGCCAGCAACAGGGGGACTAACTATGGCTACACCTTC. It specifies CASNRGTNYGYTF.

This clone was observed once. CDR3: CASSPGTGNNYGYTF. The CDR3 DNA reads TGTGCCAGCAGCCCGGGGACAGGGAATAACTATGGCTACACCTTC. This sequence joins TRBV5-4 and TRBJ1-2; 9 positions agree with TRBD1. The CDR3 contains 15 residues. V dropped 4 bases and J dropped 1; count of bases not matched to a gene: 5. Germline V lookup: CDR1 SGHNT, CDR2 YYREEE (reference sequence).

The chain combines TRBV5-4 with TRBJ2-5; 7 bases are shared with TRBD1. CDR3 length: 14 residues. The junction had 3 bases not matched to a gene; V was cut back by 3 bases and J by 1 base. Germline CDR1 SGHNT, CDR2 YYREEE (reference sequence). CDR3 amino acids: CASSSGQRQETQYF. The DNA of the CDR3 is TGTGCCAGCAGCTCGGGACAGCGCCAAGAGACCCAGTACTTC. The full variable domain, rest sourced from reference TRBV5-4 and TRBJ2-5, is ETGVTQSPTHLIKTRGQQVTLRCSSQSGHNTVSWYQQALGQGPQFIFQYYREEENGRGNFPPRFSGLQFPNYSSELNVNALELDDSALYLCASSSGQRQETQYFGPGTRLLVL.

The J gene is TRBJ1-4, the V gene TRBV5-1; tentative D call: TRBD1 (5 bases). The V end lost 0 bases, the J end lost 7 bases, and 22 bases lay between the germline ends. Germline lookup yields CDR1 SGHRS and CDR2 YFSETQ. The CDR3 length is 18 residues. CDR3 amino acids: CASSLEDGGTGAFEKLFF. CDR3 sequence (DNA): TGCGCCAGCAGCTTGGAAGATGGAGGGACTGGTGCTTTTGAAAAACTGTTTTTT.

The chain carries TRBV5-1 and TRBJ2-7; D tentatively reads TRBD1 or TRBD2 (6 bases each). V was clipped by 0 bases and J by 4 bases, with 20 bases between them. The CDR3 runs 17 residues. From germline, CDR1 is SGHRS and CDR2 YFSETQ. CDR3 sequence (DNA): TGCGCCAGCAGCTTGGACAGGGTAGGGGGGCTAATTTACGAGCAGTACTTC. Translating it yields CASSLDRVGGLIYEQYF. Full variable domain (outside the CDR3, taken from reference TRBV5-1 and TRBJ2-7): KAGVTQTPRYLIKTRGQQVTLSCSPISGHRSVSWYQQTPGQGLQFLFEYFSETQRNKGNFPGRFSGRQFSNSRSEMNVSTLELGDSALYLCASSLDRVGGLIYEQYFGPGTRLTVT.

The chain has TRBV6-6 and TRBJ1-1; D not resolved. This CDR3 contains 11 residues. Trimming stripped 6 bases from V and 7 bases from J, with 9 bases between. Germline values: CDR1 MNHNY, CDR2 SVGAGI (reference sequence). CDR3 sequence reads: CASSPGGEAFF. In DNA, the CDR3 is TGTGCCAGCAGCCCAGGCGGTGAAGCTTTCTTT.

In DNA form, the CDR3 reads TGTGCCAGCAGCTTAGACAGGGGGCGGCAGTACTTC. This codes for CASSLDRGRQYF. This chain uses TRBV11-3 with TRBJ2-7; 8 bases match TRBD1. This CDR3 is built from 12 residues. CDR1 and CDR2 (germline): SGHNT, YENEEA. Trimming took 0 bases from V and 9 from J; bases not matched to a gene: 1.

This chain links TRBV7-2 with TRBJ2-3, with 11 bases identical to TRBD1. J gave up 2 bases and V 5 bases, and 6 bases lay outside the gene matches. CDR1 SGHTA and CDR2 FQGNSA come from the germline V gene. CDR3 length equals 16 residues. CDR3 sequence (DNA): TGTGCCAGCAGCCTAGGGACAGGGGGAAACACAGATACGCAGTATTTT. It translates to CASSLGTGGNTDTQYF.

This clone was picked up a small number of times. This chain joins TRBV7-3 and TRBJ2-7; 7 bases fit TRBD1. CDR3 length equals 14 residues. The V gene's germline CDR1 is SGHTA and CDR2 FQGTGA. Trimming took 5 bases from V and 4 from J; bases not matched to a gene: 8. CDR3 sequence: CASSPGQGVYEQYF. The CDR3, as DNA: TGTGCCAGCAGCCCCGGTCAGGGGGTTTACGAGCAGTACTTC. The entire variable domain, with the rest obtained from reference TRBV7-3 and TRBJ2-7, is as follows: GAGVSQTPSNKVTEKGKYVELRCDPISGHTALYWYRQSLGQGPEFLIYFQGTGAADDSGLPNDRFFAVRPEGSVSTLKIQRTERGDSAVYLCASSPGQGVYEQYFGPGTRLTVT.

The chain is built from TRBV19 and TRBJ2-1; the D gene is possibly TRBD1 (5 bases). The CDR3 has 17 amino acids. Germline loops: CDR1 LNHDA, CDR2 SQIVND (reference sequence). Between the trimmed V and J ends, which lost 5 bases and 0 bases, there was a span of 17 bases. CDR3 loop: CASSGYLRTSSYNEQFF. DNA of the CDR3: TGTGCCAGTAGTGGGTACTTACGGACAAGCTCCTACAATGAGCAGTTCTTC. The full variable domain, its missing parts supplied by reference TRBV19 and TRBJ2-1, is DGGITQSPKYLFRKEGQNVTLSCEQNLNHDAMYWYRQDPGQGLRLIYYSQIVNDFQKGDIAEGYSVSREKKESFPLTVTSAQKNPTAFYLCASSGYLRTSSYNEQFFGPGTRLTVL.